This T cell receptor beta chain was identified in a study of graft-versus-host responses after intestinal transplantation. Study in general: Recipients uniformly received anti-thymocyte globulin induction, followed by tacrolimus and steroids for three to four years. Overall study findings and caveats: Early post-transplant declines in HvG were associated with peak levels of circulating GvH clones. Some GvH clones were seen earlier in gut or blood, suggesting intestinal origin. Graft-versus-host to host-versus-graft clonal ratios in allografts were high in patients with graft-donor T cell macrochimerism.

The CDR3 consists of 14 residues. CDR1 and CDR2 from the germline V gene are MDHEN and SYDVKM. The V and J ends lost 1 base and 3 bases, in that order; junction bases with no gene match: 2. The repertoire was sequenced with immunoSEQ multiplex PCR; TCRdb's copy has only in-frame clones and lacks some. There are 95,000 to 150,000 clones in the sample; approximately 95% occur only once, and 3% to 4% lies in the top ten. Remarks on this clone: Its antigen remains unidentified.

The rearrangement links TRBV28 to TRBJ2-7, with 8 nucleotides matching TRBD1. The TCR originated in a human donor who received an intestinal transplant. Sequences were derived from unstimulated CD8+ T cells sorted from spleen or lymph node cells, sampled before intestinal transplant. DNA for the CDR3: TGTGCCAGCAGTTTATTCGGGACAGGCTACGAGCAGTACTTC. It is translated as CASSLFGTGYEQYF. The full variable domain, in which reference TRBV28 and TRBJ2-7 provide the parts outside the CDR3, is DVKVTQSSRYLVKRTGEKVFLECVQDMDHENMFWYRQDPGLGLRLIYFSYDVKMKEKGDIPEGYSVSREKKERFSLILESASTNQTSMYLCASSLFGTGYEQYFGPGTRLTVT.